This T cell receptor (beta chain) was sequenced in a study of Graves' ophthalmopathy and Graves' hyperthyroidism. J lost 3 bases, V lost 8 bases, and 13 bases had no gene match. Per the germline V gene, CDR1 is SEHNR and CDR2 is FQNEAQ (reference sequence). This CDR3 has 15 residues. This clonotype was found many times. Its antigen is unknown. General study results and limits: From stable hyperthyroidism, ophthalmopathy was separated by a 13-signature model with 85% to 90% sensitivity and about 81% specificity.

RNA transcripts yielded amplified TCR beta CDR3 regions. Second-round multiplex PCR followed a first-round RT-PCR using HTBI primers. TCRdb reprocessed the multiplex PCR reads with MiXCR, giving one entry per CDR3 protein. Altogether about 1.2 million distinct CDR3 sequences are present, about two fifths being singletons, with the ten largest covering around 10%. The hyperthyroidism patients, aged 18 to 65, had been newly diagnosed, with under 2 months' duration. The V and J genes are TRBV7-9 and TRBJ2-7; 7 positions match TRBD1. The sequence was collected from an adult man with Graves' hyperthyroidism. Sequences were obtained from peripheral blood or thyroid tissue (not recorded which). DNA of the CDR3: TGTGCCAGCTTACCCTCCGGGACAGCCGACTACGAGCAGTACTTC. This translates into CASLPSGTADYEQYF.